These T cell receptor beta chains were read from a single sample in a study of molecular identifiers for immune sequencing clone quantification. TCRdb ran MiXCR on the PCR reads and lists one entry per CDR3 protein. The repertoire holds approximately 550,000 distinct CDR3 sequences, with 20% to 25% as singletons. Sequencing was carried out using naive CD8+ T cells from blood, with Jurkat cell RNA spiked in. The receptors derive from a human donor in good health. Some libraries in this study had Jurkat cell RNA spiked in. CDR3s include the opening cysteine and the closing phenylalanine or tryptophan. Each record gives: V gene, D gene, clone size, J gene, CDR3 protein, CDR3 DNA. D genes are given only for firm matches. Part of the rows lack a size; the others show once, few, many or a class for expanded clones.

>TRBV29-1|-|-|TRBJ2-1
CSVTTGLRNEQFF
TGCAGCGTAACCACGGGGTTACGCAATGAGCAGTTCTTC
>TRBV19|TRBD1|few|TRBJ2-5
CASSILGTGGIQETQYF
TGTGCCAGTAGTATCCTGGGGACAGGGGGGATTCAAGAGACCCAGTACTTC
>TRBV7-9|-|many|TRBJ2-5
CASSWKDIQETQYF
TGTGCCAGCAGCTGGAAGGACATCCAAGAGACCCAGTACTTC
>TRBV24-1|TRBD1|many|TRBJ2-2
CATSDLDSGGANTGELFF
TGTGCCACCAGTGATTTGGATTCAGGGGGCGCGAACACCGGGGAGCTGTTTTTT
>TRBV20-1|-|few|TRBJ2-7
CSARFLGEQYF
TGCAGTGCTAGATTCCTTGGCGAGCAGTACTTC
>TRBV29-1|TRBD2|many|TRBJ2-5
CSARGGAETQYF
TGCAGCGCACGCGGGGGGGCGGAGACCCAGTACTTC
>TRBV2|-|once|TRBJ2-7
CASSGVSRKEQYF
TGTGCCAGCAGTGGAGTGAGTCGTAAGGAGCAGTACTTC
>TRBV4-1|-|-|TRBJ1-5
CASSRAGQINQPQHF
TGCGCCAGCAGCCGGGCGGGACAAATAAATCAGCCCCAGCATTTT
>TRBV7-9|-|few|TRBJ2-1
CASSLFDRADNEQFF
TGTGCCAGCAGCTTATTCGACCGAGCAGATAATGAGCAGTTCTTC
>TRBV12-3/TRBV12-4|-|few|TRBJ1-1
CASSRTVRAEAFF
TGTGCCAGCAGTCGGACAGTTCGGGCTGAAGCTTTCTTT
>TRBV19|TRBD1|few|TRBJ2-3
CASSIVTGAPDTQYF
TGTGCCAGTAGTATAGTTACAGGGGCCCCAGATACGCAGTATTTT
>TRBV25-1|-|-|TRBJ2-7
CASKGRAGSNPSYEQYF
TGTGCCAGCAAGGGACGGGCGGGGAGCAATCCCTCCTACGAGCAGTACTTC
>TRBV12-3/TRBV12-4|TRBD1|many|TRBJ1-5
CASSPPGTGDNQPQHF
TGTGCCAGCAGTCCACCCGGGACAGGAGACAATCAGCCCCAGCATTTT
>TRBV27|-|few|TRBJ2-7
CASSFSGFSYEQYF
TGTGCCAGCAGTTTTTCAGGGTTCTCCTACGAGCAGTACTTC
>TRBV4-3|TRBD1|-|TRBJ2-1
CASSQDRVPYDEQFF
TGCGCCAGCAGCCAGGACAGGGTTCCCTACGATGAGCAGTTCTTC
>TRBV5-1|-|many|TRBJ1-1
CASSLGFDGTQDTEAFF
TGCGCCAGCAGCTTGGGTTTTGACGGGACCCAGGACACTGAAGCTTTCTTT
>TRBV19|-|-|TRBJ1-3
CASSIATRQSGNTIYF
TGTGCCAGTAGTATAGCCACCCGACAGTCTGGAAACACCATATATTTT
>TRBV2|TRBD1|few|TRBJ2-7
CASVGTENSYEQYF
TGTGCCAGCGTAGGGACAGAAAACTCCTACGAGCAGTACTTC
>TRBV5-1|-|many|TRBJ2-7
CASSFETGASYEQYF
TGCGCCAGCAGCTTTGAGACAGGAGCTTCCTACGAGCAGTACTTC
>TRBV28|-|many|TRBJ2-5
CASSPGVGTPQETQYF
TGTGCCAGCAGTCCAGGGGTAGGGACCCCACAAGAGACCCAGTACTTC